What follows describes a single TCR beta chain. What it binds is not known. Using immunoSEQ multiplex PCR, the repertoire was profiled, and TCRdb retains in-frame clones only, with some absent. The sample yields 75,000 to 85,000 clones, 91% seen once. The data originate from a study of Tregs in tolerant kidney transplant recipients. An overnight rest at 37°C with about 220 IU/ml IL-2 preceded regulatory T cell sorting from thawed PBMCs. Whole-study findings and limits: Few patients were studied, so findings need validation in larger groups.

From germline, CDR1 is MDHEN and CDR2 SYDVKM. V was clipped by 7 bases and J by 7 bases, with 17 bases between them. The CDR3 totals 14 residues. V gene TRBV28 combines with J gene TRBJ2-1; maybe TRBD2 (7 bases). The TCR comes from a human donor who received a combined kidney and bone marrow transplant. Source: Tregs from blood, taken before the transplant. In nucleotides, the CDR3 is TGTGCCAGCAATCGGGGGGCCTGGGGGAATGAGCAGTTCTTC. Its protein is CASNRGAWGNEQFF. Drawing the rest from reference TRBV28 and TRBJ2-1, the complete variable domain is DVKVTQSSRYLVKRTGEKVFLECVQDMDHENMFWYRQDPGLGLRLIYFSYDVKMKEKGDIPEGYSVSREKKERFSLILESASTNQTSMYLCASNRGAWGNEQFFGPGTRLTVL.